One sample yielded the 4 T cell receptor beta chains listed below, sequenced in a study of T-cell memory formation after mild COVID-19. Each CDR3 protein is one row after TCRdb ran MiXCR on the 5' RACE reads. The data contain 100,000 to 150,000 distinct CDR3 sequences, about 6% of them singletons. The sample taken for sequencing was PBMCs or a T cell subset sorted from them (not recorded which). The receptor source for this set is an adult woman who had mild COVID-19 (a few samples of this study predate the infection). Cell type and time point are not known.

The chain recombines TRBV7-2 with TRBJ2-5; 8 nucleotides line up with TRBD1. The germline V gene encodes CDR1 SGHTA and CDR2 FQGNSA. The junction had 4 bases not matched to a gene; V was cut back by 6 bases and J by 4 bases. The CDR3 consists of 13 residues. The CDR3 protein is CASRRQGRETQYF. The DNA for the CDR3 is TGTGCCAGCAGGCGACAGGGGCGAGAGACCCAGTACTTC.

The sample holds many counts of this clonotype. CDR3 residues: CASSLDSSSYNEQFF. Here the CDR3 DNA reads TGTGCCAGCAGCCTAGACAGTTCCTCCTACAATGAGCAGTTCTTC. The J gene is TRBJ2-1, the V gene TRBV7-2; weak D call: TRBD1 (5 bases). The germline CDR1 and CDR2 sequences are SGHTA and FQGNSA. The CDR3 has 15 amino acids. With 5 bases removed from V and 0 bases from J, the gap between germline ends came to 11 bases.

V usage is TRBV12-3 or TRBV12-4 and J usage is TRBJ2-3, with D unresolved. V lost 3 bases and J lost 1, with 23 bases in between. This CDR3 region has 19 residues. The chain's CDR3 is CASSFVMVSGAPGTDTQYF. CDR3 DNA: TGTGCCAGCAGTTTCGTTATGGTGTCGGGTGCTCCGGGCACAGATACGCAGTATTTT.

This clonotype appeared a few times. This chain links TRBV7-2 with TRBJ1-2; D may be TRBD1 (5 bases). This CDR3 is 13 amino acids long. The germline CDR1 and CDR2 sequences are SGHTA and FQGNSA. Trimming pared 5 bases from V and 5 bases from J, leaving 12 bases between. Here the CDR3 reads CASSLPREYGYTF. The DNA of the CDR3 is TGTGCCAGCAGCCTTCCCAGGGAGTATGGCTACACCTTC. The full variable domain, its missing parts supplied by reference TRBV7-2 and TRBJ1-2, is GAGVSQSPSNKVTEKGKDVELRCDPISGHTALYWYRQSLGQGLEFLIYFQGNSAPDKSGLPSDRFSAERTGGSVSTLTIQRTQQEDSAVYLCASSLPREYGYTFGSGTRLTVV.